The rows below give T cell receptor beta chains drawn from one sample of a study of blood T cell repertoires in COVID-19. Assay: immunoSEQ multiplex PCR; the TCRdb copy retains only in-frame clones and omits some. In the table there are about 220,000 clones, 75% to 90% of which are singletons. Sequences were obtained from PBMCs or T cells enriched from blood (not recorded which). The receptors were sampled from a woman between 40 and 50 years old with acute COVID-19. CDR3s include the opening cysteine and the closing phenylalanine or tryptophan. Each record gives: clone size, D gene, V gene, J gene, CDR3 protein, CDR3 DNA. A D gene is named only where the DNA matches it firmly. Not every row has a clone size; where given, it reads once, few, many or a size class.

once,TRBD1,TRBV27,TRBJ1-2,CASSFGQGAFYGYTF,TGTGCCAGCAGTTTTGGACAGGGGGCTTTCTATGGCTACACCTTC
.,.,TRBV19,TRBJ1-2,CASTPSPGNYGYTF,TGTGCCAGTACTCCTAGCCCCGGGAACTATGGCTACACCTTC
.,TRBD1,TRBV30,TRBJ1-4,CAYRSRTGSNEKLFF,TGTGCCTACCGTTCAAGGACAGGGTCTAATGAAAAACTGTTTTTT
.,TRBD1,TRBV10-3,TRBJ1-5,CAIRTGQGHGPQHF,TGTGCCATCAGGACAGGGCAGGGTCACGGGCCCCAGCATTTT
.,.,TRBV6-5,TRBJ1-1,CASSYQPQGNTEAFF,TGTGCCAGCAGTTACCAACCACAGGGGAACACTGAAGCTTTCTTT
once,.,TRBV30,TRBJ1-2,CAWSAKPGPQTGPRNYGYTF,TGTGCCTGGAGTGCGAAGCCCGGACCCCAGACAGGACCTCGCAACTATGGCTACACCTTC
.,.,TRBV27,TRBJ1-5,CASSLMGGGGNQPQHF,TGTGCCAGCAGTTTAATGGGTGGGGGGGGCAATCAGCCCCAGCATTTT
once,.,TRBV20-1,TRBJ1-5,CSASDRSLGAFRQPQHF,TGCAGTGCTAGTGACCGGAGTTTGGGGGCTTTTCGGCAGCCCCAGCATTTT
.,TRBD2,TRBV29-1,TRBJ2-5,CSVTTGGGGGETQYF,TGCAGCGTCACAACCGGGGGGGGCGGAGGGGAGACCCAGTACTTC
.,.,TRBV6-2/TRBV6-3,TRBJ2-3,CASSYSSSSDTQYF,TGTGCCAGCAGTTACTCGTCTAGTTCAGATACGCAGTATTTT